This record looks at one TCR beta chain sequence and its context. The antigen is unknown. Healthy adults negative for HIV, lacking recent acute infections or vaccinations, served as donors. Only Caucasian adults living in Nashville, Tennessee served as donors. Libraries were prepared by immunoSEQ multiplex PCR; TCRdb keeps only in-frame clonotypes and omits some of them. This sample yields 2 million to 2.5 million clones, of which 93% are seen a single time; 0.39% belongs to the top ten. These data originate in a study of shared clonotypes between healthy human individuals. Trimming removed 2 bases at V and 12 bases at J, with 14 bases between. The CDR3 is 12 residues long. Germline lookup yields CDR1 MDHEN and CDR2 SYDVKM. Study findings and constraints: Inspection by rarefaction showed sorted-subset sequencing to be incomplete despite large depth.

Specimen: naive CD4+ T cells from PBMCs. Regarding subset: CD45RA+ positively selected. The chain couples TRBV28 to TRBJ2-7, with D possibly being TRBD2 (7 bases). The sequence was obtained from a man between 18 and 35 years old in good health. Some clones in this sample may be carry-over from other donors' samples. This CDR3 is CASSLEGEGPYF. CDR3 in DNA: TGTGCCAGCAGTTTAGAGGGGGAGGGCCCGTACTTC.